Sequencing of this T cell receptor (beta chain) was carried out in a study of blood T cell repertoires in COVID-19. Participants' reported clinical history set cohort assignment. TCRdb's table, derived via immunoSEQ multiplex PCR, lists solely in-frame clones and lacks some. Here the sample spans some 300,000 clones, nearly 90% being singletons. Germline V gene lookup returns CDR1 SNHLY and CDR2 FYNNEI. The CDR3 runs 15 residues. The V end lost 10 bases, the J end lost 2 bases, and 20 bases lay between the germline ends. The sample holds one count of this clone. The chain is built from TRBV2 and TRBJ1-2, with a tentative D call TRBD1 (6 bases). The sequence was collected from a woman between 18 and 29 years old with acute COVID-19. Material for sequencing was PBMCs or T cells enriched from blood (not recorded which). This CDR3 is CAIRTSQGLNYGYTF. The CDR3 bases are TGTGCCATTAGAACCTCCCAGGGGCTAAACTATGGCTACACCTTC.